A selection of T cell receptor beta chains follows, all from one sample in a study of cytomegalovirus exposure and HLA in healthy donors. Method: immunoSEQ multiplex PCR; TCRdb's copy keeps in-frame clones and lacks some. Altogether 200,000 or so clones are present, roughly 80% being singletons, with the ten largest covering roughly a sixth. The sample comprised PBMCs. The receptors were gathered from a man aged 40-49 years in good health and CMV-seronegative. Both conserved end residues are part of each CDR3. A D gene is named only where the DNA matches it firmly. For some rows the clone size is stated as once, few or many, or as a class when expanded; others skip it.

d_gene	j_gene	v_gene	abundance	CDR3aa	CDR3nt
TRBD1	TRBJ2-1	TRBV6-1	few	CATRNRGKSYNEQFF	TGTGCCACTCGGAACAGGGGAAAGTCCTACAATGAGCAGTTCTTC
.	TRBJ1-3	TRBV18	.	CASSSGSSGNTIYF	TGTGCCAGCTCATCAGGCAGTTCTGGAAACACCATATATTTT
.	TRBJ2-3	TRBV27	once	CASSTPGRGVEDTQYF	TGTGCCAGCAGTACCCCTGGCAGGGGAGTAGAAGATACGCAGTATTTT
.	TRBJ2-7	TRBV4-1	.	CASSQDVSSSYEQYF	TGCGCCAGCAGCCAAGATGTATCCAGCTCCTACGAGCAGTACTTC
TRBD2	TRBJ2-1	TRBV5-4	.	CASSLTGAGGKYNEQFF	TGTGCCAGCAGCCTGACCGGGGCGGGAGGGAAATACAATGAGCAGTTCTTC
.	TRBJ2-2	TRBV5-6	.	CASSRGLERDTGELFF	TGTGCCAGCAGCCGGGGTCTCGAACGGGACACCGGGGAGCTGTTTTTT
.	TRBJ1-1	TRBV14	once	CASSQEQEAFF	TGTGCCAGCAGCCAAGAACAGGAAGCTTTCTTT
.	TRBJ2-7	TRBV7-6	.	CASSPRGLSYEQYF	TGTGCCAGCAGCCCAAGGGGACTCTCCTACGAGCAGTACTTC
.	TRBJ1-1	TRBV2	.	CASTSRAGRATEAFF	TGTGCCAGCACCTCAAGGGCGGGGCGGGCCACTGAAGCTTTCTTT
.	TRBJ1-2	TRBV7-2	.	CASSTNSLNYGYTF	TGTGCCAGCAGCACAAACAGCCTAAACTATGGCTACACCTTC
TRBD1	TRBJ1-4	TRBV6-5	.	CASSYSDRANEKLFF	TGTGCCAGCAGTTATTCCGACAGGGCTAATGAAAAACTGTTTTTT
.	TRBJ1-1	TRBV9	.	CASSVGGGGTEAFF	TGTGCCAGCAGCGTAGGTGGAGGCGGAACTGAAGCTTTCTTT
.	TRBJ2-1	TRBV4-1	.	CASSRFERDYNEQFF	TGCGCCAGCAGCCGATTTGAGAGGGACTACAATGAGCAGTTCTTC
TRBD1	TRBJ1-5	TRBV27	.	CASRGRQGGDQPQHF	TGTGCCAGCAGGGGGAGACAGGGTGGCGATCAGCCCCAGCATTTT
.	TRBJ1-1	TRBV10-3	few	CASRKRIETEAFF	TGTGCCTCTAGGAAGAGAATTGAAACTGAAGCTTTCTTT
TRBD2	TRBJ2-2	TRBV2	.	CASRDGVAGMGELFF	TGTGCCAGCAGAGACGGGGTAGCGGGAATGGGGGAGCTGTTTTTT
TRBD2	TRBJ2-1	TRBV4-2	.	CASSQDLAAYNEQFF	TGTGCCAGCAGCCAAGACCTAGCGGCCTACAATGAGCAGTTCTTC
.	TRBJ1-2	TRBV5-1	.	CASRLEGGYTF	TGCGCCAGCAGACTAGAGGGAGGCTACACCTTC
TRBD1	TRBJ2-3	TRBV7-2	.	CASTKPGTGVDTQYF	TGTGCCAGCACTAAACCCGGGACAGGGGTCGATACGCAGTATTTT
.	TRBJ2-7	TRBV7-9	.	CASSLGGREQYF	TGTGCCAGCAGCTTAGGGGGCAGGGAGCAGTACTTC
.	TRBJ1-1	TRBV5-1	.	CASSFEGMNTEAFF	TGCGCCAGCAGCTTCGAGGGAATGAACACTGAAGCTTTCTTT
.	TRBJ1-1	TRBV5-1	.	CASSLVPRAETNTEAFF	TGCGCCAGCAGCTTGGTTCCGAGGGCAGAGACGAACACTGAAGCTTTCTTT
TRBD2	TRBJ2-1	TRBV7-3	.	CASSSFSGGNNEQFF	TGTGCCAGCAGCTCATTCTCGGGGGGTAACAATGAGCAGTTCTTC
TRBD1	TRBJ1-6	TRBV5-1	.	CASSLDLTGSSPLHF	TGCGCCAGCAGCTTGGATTTGACAGGGAGCTCACCCCTCCACTTT
.	TRBJ1-1	TRBV7-3	.	CASSLTPGHTEAFF	TGTGCCAGCAGCTTAACTCCAGGGCATACTGAAGCTTTCTTT
.	TRBJ1-1	TRBV28	.	CASSLQGVSTEAFF	TGTGCCAGCAGTTTACAGGGTGTAAGCACTGAAGCTTTCTTT
.	TRBJ2-1	TRBV5-1	.	CASTTRDTYNEQFF	TGCGCCAGTACGACTCGGGACACTTACAATGAGCAGTTCTTC
.	TRBJ1-2	TRBV19	.	CASSIIRNDGYTF	TGTGCCAGTAGTATCATCAGAAACGATGGCTACACCTTC
TRBD1	TRBJ2-7	TRBV7-7	.	CASSPGTGGGEQYF	TGTGCCAGCAGCCCCGGGACAGGGGGCGGCGAGCAGTACTTC
.	TRBJ1-3	TRBV5-4	.	CASRPTGSGNTIYF	TGTGCCAGCAGACCGACGGGATCTGGAAACACCATATATTTT
TRBD2	TRBJ2-1	TRBV4-2	.	CASSPSGTSGILSYNEQFF	TGTGCCAGCAGCCCTTCCGGGACTAGCGGGATACTTTCCTACAATGAGCAGTTCTTC
TRBD1	TRBJ1-4	TRBV2	.	CASIPRARGTKLFF	TGTGCCAGCATCCCTAGGGCCAGGGGGACAAAACTGTTTTTT
.	TRBJ1-2	TRBV30	.	CAWSPDPGRGYTF	TGTGCCTGGAGCCCTGATCCAGGGAGGGGCTACACCTTC
.	TRBJ2-1	TRBV19	.	CASSIVSGSPNEQFF	TGTGCCAGTAGTATAGTAAGCGGATCCCCCAATGAGCAGTTCTTC
.	TRBJ1-2	TRBV12-5	.	CASGVRNGYTF	TGTGCTAGTGGGGTGAGGAACGGCTACACCTTC
.	TRBJ1-1	TRBV5-6	.	CASSLVSGRKTEAFF	TGTGCCAGCAGCTTGGTATCCGGGAGAAAGACTGAAGCTTTCTTT
TRBD2	TRBJ2-2	TRBV6-6	.	CASSLGGGFPGELFF	TGTGCCAGCAGTTTGGGCGGGGGGTTTCCCGGGGAGCTGTTTTTT
TRBD1	TRBJ1-4	TRBV7-2	.	CASSPDRQKLFF	TGTGCCAGCAGCCCGGACAGGCAAAAACTGTTTTTT
.	TRBJ1-1	TRBV13	once	CASSLEPGMNTEAFF	TGTGCCAGCAGCTTAGAACCGGGAATGAACACTGAAGCTTTCTTT
.	TRBJ1-1	TRBV28	.	CASTMLGARGTEAFF	TGTGCCAGCACCATGCTGGGGGCGAGGGGCACTGAAGCTTTCTTT
.	TRBJ2-5	TRBV4-3	.	CASSPGLGETQYF	TGCGCCAGCAGCCCGGGATTGGGAGAGACCCAGTACTTC
TRBD2	TRBJ2-5	TRBV6-1	.	CASSEFGSGGRETQYF	TGTGCCAGCAGTGAATTCGGTAGCGGGGGCCGAGAGACCCAGTACTTC
.	TRBJ2-4	TRBV27	.	CASSMNSGSKNIQYF	TGTGCCAGCAGTATGAACAGCGGTTCCAAAAACATTCAGTACTTC
TRBD2	TRBJ2-1	TRBV2	.	CASSVSAGGYNEQFF	TGTGCCAGCAGTGTATCTGCGGGAGGGTACAATGAGCAGTTCTTC
TRBD2	TRBJ2-7	TRBV27	.	CASFFLAGNSYEQYF	TGTGCCAGTTTTTTCCTAGCGGGCAACTCCTACGAGCAGTACTTC
TRBD1	TRBJ2-2	TRBV6-1	.	CASSETGGNTGELFF	TGTGCCAGCAGTGAAACAGGGGGGAACACCGGGGAGCTGTTTTTT
TRBD1	TRBJ1-2	TRBV28	.	CASSLKGGGYTF	TGTGCCAGCAGTTTAAAAGGGGGCGGCTACACCTTC
.	TRBJ2-7	TRBV15	few	CATSRDAGAFSYEQYF	TGTGCCACCAGCAGAGATGCAGGGGCCTTTTCCTACGAGCAGTACTTC
TRBD1	TRBJ1-6	TRBV10-3	.	CAIRGQGWEQSPLHF	TGTGCCATCAGGGGACAGGGCTGGGAACAGTCACCCCTCCACTTT